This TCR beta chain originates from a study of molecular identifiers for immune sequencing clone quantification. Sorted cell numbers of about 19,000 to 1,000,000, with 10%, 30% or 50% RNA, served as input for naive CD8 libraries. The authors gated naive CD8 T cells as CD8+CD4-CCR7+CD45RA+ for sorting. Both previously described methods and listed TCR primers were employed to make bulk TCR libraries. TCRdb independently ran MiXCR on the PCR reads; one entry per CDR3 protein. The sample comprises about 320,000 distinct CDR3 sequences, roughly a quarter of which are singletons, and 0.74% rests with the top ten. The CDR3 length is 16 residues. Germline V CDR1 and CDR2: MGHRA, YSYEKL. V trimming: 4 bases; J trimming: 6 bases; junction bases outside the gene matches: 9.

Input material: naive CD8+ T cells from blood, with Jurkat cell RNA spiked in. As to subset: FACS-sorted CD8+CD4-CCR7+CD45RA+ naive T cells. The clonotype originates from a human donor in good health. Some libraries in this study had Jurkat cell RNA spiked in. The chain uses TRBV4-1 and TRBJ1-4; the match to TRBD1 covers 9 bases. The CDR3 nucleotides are TGCGCCAGCAGCCTATGGCCGAGGGACAGGGATGAAAAACTGTTTTTT. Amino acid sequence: CASSLWPRDRDEKLFF.